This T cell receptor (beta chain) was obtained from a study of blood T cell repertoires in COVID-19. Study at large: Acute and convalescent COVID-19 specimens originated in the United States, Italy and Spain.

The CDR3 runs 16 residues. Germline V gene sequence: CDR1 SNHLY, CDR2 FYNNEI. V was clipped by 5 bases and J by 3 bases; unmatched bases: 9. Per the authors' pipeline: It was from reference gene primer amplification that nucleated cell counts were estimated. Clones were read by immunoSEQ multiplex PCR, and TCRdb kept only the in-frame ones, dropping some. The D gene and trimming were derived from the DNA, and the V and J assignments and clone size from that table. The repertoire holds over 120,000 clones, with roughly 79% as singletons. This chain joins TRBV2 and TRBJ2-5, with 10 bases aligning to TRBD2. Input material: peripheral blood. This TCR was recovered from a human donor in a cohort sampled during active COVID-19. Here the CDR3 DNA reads TGTGCCAGCAGTTCCCCAAGACTAGCGGGTAAAGAGACCCAGTACTTC. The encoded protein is CASSSPRLAGKETQYF. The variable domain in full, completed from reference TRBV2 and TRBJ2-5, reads EPEVTQTPSHQVTQMGQEVILRCVPISNHLYFYWYRQILGQKVEFLVSFYNNEISEKSEIFDDQFSVERPDGSNFTLKIRSTKLEDSAMYFCASSSPRLAGKETQYFGPGTRLLVL.